Shown below are 28 T cell receptor beta chains from a single sample sequenced in a study of shared clonotypes between healthy human individuals. TCRdb's table, derived via immunoSEQ multiplex PCR, lists solely in-frame clones and lacks some. The table includes 1.5 million to 2.5 million clones, about 95% detected once. Naive CD8 cells, CD45RO-negative and positively selected for CCR7, excluded terminally differentiated effector memory CD45RA+ cells. Sequencing was carried out using naive CD8+ T cells sorted from blood. The receptors come from a man younger than 30 in good health.

The chain carries TRBV7-9 and TRBJ1-2; D perhaps matches TRBD1 (5 bases). The CDR3 is made up of 13 amino acids. Germline V gene data show CDR1 as SEHNR and CDR2 as FQNEAQ (reference sequence). Trimming removed 0 bases from V and 8 bases from J, with 10 bases in between. In nucleotides, the CDR3 is TGTGCCAGCAGCTTAGCCGGGGGTCGGGGCTACACCTTC. Translating gives CASSLAGGRGYTF.

The CDR3 region has the DNA TGTGCCAGCAGCTGGGTAGGGGGTATGGACACCGGGGAGCTGTTTTTT. Translating it yields CASSWVGGMDTGELFF. The chain uses TRBV27 and TRBJ2-2; the D gene is possibly TRBD1 (6 bases). Trimming stripped 6 bases from V and 3 bases from J, with 17 bases between. The CDR3 covers 16 residues. The germline gives CDR1 MNHEY, CDR2 SMNVEV (reference sequence).

V gene TRBV4-1 combines with J gene TRBJ1-2, with D unresolved. V lost 1 base and J 8 bases, leaving 14 bases between the germline ends. Germline CDR1 MGHRA, CDR2 YSYEKL. The CDR3 spans 14 residues. The CDR3: CASSQGAGVGGYTF. The CDR3, as DNA: TGCGCCAGCAGCCAAGGGGCAGGTGTCGGGGGCTACACCTTC.

The rearrangement joins TRBV7-9 to TRBJ1-2; tentative D call: TRBD1 (6 bases). The CDR3 covers 15 residues. Germline CDR1 reads SEHNR; CDR2 reads FQNEAQ (reference sequence). V was clipped by 3 bases and J by 6 bases, with 17 bases between them. The CDR3 here is CASSLGGGSRDGYTF. The CDR3, as DNA: TGTGCCAGCAGCTTGGGAGGGGGGTCCCGGGATGGCTACACCTTC.

A note on this clone: The same CDR3 can be traced to other DNA sequences in this sample. This chain links TRBV5-6 with TRBJ2-7; D not resolved. Trimming took off 0 bases at V and 0 bases at J, with 4 bases between the two ends. The germline V gene encodes CDR1 SGHDT and CDR2 YYEEEE. The CDR3 loop spans 13 amino acids. The chain's CDR3 is CASSLVSSYEQYF. The CDR3, as DNA: TGTGCCAGCAGCTTGGTCAGCTCCTACGAGCAGTACTTC.

The CDR3 region is CASRAGQGASYEQYF. The DNA for the CDR3 is TGTGCCAGCAGAGCAGGACAGGGCGCCTCCTACGAGCAGTACTTC. The chain combines TRBV2 with TRBJ2-7, with TRBD1 matching over 8 bases. CDR1 and CDR2 (germline): SNHLY, FYNNEI. This CDR3 has 15 amino acids. V shed 6 bases and J 0 bases; nucleotides not matched to a gene: 7.

The gene calls are TRBV2 and TRBJ2-7; 11 bases agree with TRBD2. After removal of 9 bases from V and 2 bases from J, the junction contained 6 bases not matched to a gene. Germline V CDR1 and CDR2: SNHLY, FYNNEI. This CDR3 has 14 amino acids. The CDR3 here is CASNLLAGAYEQYF. CDR3 in DNA: TGTGCCAGTAACTTACTAGCGGGAGCCTACGAGCAGTACTTC.

The chain joins TRBV19 to TRBJ2-2; TRBD1 agrees at 9 bases. The V gene end was trimmed by 6 bases and the J gene end by 6 bases; junction bases not matched to a gene: 5. Germline V CDR1 and CDR2: LNHDA, SQIVND (reference sequence). The CDR3 spans 14 residues. Here the CDR3 DNA reads TGTGCCAGTAGCACGGGACAGGGCTCCGGGGAGCTGTTTTTT. Translated, it gives CASSTGQGSGELFF.

The chain combines TRBV6-5 with TRBJ1-4; D might be TRBD1 (5 bases). From germline, CDR1 is MNHEY and CDR2 SVGAGI. V was cut by 6 bases and J by 5 bases, with 19 bases left in between. The CDR3 is 16 residues long. The CDR3 loop is CASSYDSGRENEKLFF. For the CDR3, the DNA is TGTGCCAGCAGCTACGATTCGGGGCGCGAGAATGAAAAACTGTTTTTT.

The gene calls are TRBV6-5 and TRBJ1-6; D perhaps matches TRBD1 (5 bases). CDR1 is MNHEY and CDR2 is SVGAGI in the germline V gene. The V end lost 5 bases, the J end lost 13 bases, and 12 bases lay between the germline ends. The CDR3 totals 12 residues. The CDR3 bases are TGTGCCAGCAGTAACCAGGGTTTTCCCCTCCACTTT. Translating gives CASSNQGFPLHF.

The V call is TRBV4-1, the J call TRBJ2-1, with 7 nucleotides matching TRBD2. The V gene end was trimmed by 0 bases and the J gene end by 6 bases; junction bases not matched to a gene: 8. This CDR3 has 16 amino acids. The germline V gene has CDR1 MGHRA and CDR2 YSYEKL. CDR3 nucleotides: TGCGCCAGCAGCCAAGACTGGGGGGAGGGTATCAATGAGCAGTTCTTC. Encoded protein: CASSQDWGEGINEQFF.

The V gene is TRBV18, the J gene TRBJ2-7; D perhaps matches TRBD2 (6 bases). The germline gives CDR1 KGHSH, CDR2 LQKENI. V shed 3 bases and J shed 3 bases, with 15 bases lying between them. CDR3 length equals 15 residues. CDR3 protein: CASSPSGLKVYEQYF. Here the CDR3 DNA reads TGTGCCAGCTCACCCTCGGGACTGAAAGTCTACGAGCAGTACTTC.

The V and J genes are TRBV2 and TRBJ2-2; 9 bases fit TRBD1. Germline lookup yields CDR1 SNHLY and CDR2 FYNNEI. V was pared by 6 bases and J by 5 bases, with 7 bases of the junction left unmatched. The CDR3 is 15 amino acids. Written as DNA, the CDR3 is TGTGCCAGCAGACCGGGACAGGGAAAAACCGGGGAGCTGTTTTTT. Its translation is CASRPGQGKTGELFF.

The chain employs TRBV5-4 and TRBJ2-5; TRBD2 is a possible D gene (6 bases). CDR3 length equals 15 residues. Trimming left V 4 bases short and J 5 bases short, with 18 bases between. Germline CDR1 reads SGHNT; CDR2 reads YYREEE (reference sequence). The CDR3 DNA follows: TGTGCCAGCAGCCTGACGGGACTTCCTAAGGAGACCCAGTACTTC. It translates to CASSLTGLPKETQYF.

The chain combines TRBV5-6 with TRBJ1-2; unclear D gene. Germline values: CDR1 SGHDT, CDR2 YYEEEE. V lost 3 bases and J lost 4, with 16 bases in between. This CDR3 spans 15 amino acids. The CDR3 DNA reads as TGTGCCAGCAGCTATCCAGACGTGATGGCCTATGGCTACACCTTC. This translates into CASSYPDVMAYGYTF.

Details on this clone: The identical CDR3 is also encoded by other nucleotide sequences in the sample. The V call is TRBV27, the J call TRBJ2-2, with D tentatively TRBD2 (5 bases). CDR3 length: 13 residues. Trimming left V 5 bases short and J 1 base short, with 5 bases between. CDR1 and CDR2 from the germline V gene are MNHEY and SMNVEV (reference sequence). CDR3 bases: TGTGCCAGCAGTCGGGGGAACACCGGGGAGCTGTTTTTT. This gives the protein CASSRGNTGELFF.

The chain links TRBV29-1 to TRBJ2-7; TRBD1 is a possible D gene (6 bases). Between the trimmed V and J ends, which lost 5 bases and 5 bases, there was a span of 22 bases. Germline V gene lookup returns CDR1 SQVTM and CDR2 ANQGSEA. The CDR3 has 15 residues. This chain's CDR3 is CSVTGHRQTWDEQYF. For the CDR3, the DNA is TGCAGCGTTACGGGACACCGACAGACGTGGGACGAGCAGTACTTC.

The chain is built from TRBV7-9 and TRBJ2-3, with TRBD2 as a possible D gene (5 bases). The CDR3 loop spans 15 amino acids. Germline V CDR1 and CDR2: SEHNR, FQNEAQ (reference sequence). Trimming took 1 base from V and 5 from J, leaving 13 bases between them. The CDR3 reads CASSLGSGDGDTQYF. The CDR3 region has the DNA TGTGCCAGCAGCTTAGGAAGCGGAGACGGAGATACGCAGTATTTT.

The chain uses TRBV2 and TRBJ1-2; D is possibly TRBD1 (5 bases). Trimming cost V 5 bases and J 4 bases, with 17 bases left between them. Germline assignment: CDR1 SNHLY and CDR2 FYNNEI. This CDR3 comprises 15 residues. The chain's CDR3 is CASSQGAEWVYGYTF. DNA of the CDR3: TGTGCCAGCAGTCAGGGCGCTGAGTGGGTCTATGGCTACACCTTC.

The J gene is TRBJ1-2, the V gene TRBV19; D is possibly TRBD1 (5 bases). V was shortened by 3 bases and J by 6 bases, with 14 bases between the two germline ends. The CDR3 has 14 residues. CDR1 and CDR2 (germline): LNHDA, SQIVND (reference sequence). CDR3 loop: CASSIPAWGDGYTF. DNA of the CDR3: TGTGCCAGTAGTATTCCGGCCTGGGGCGATGGCTACACCTTC.

Concerning this clone: At the DNA level, this CDR3 is encoded by other sequences in the same sample as well. The rearrangement uses TRBV6-5 and TRBJ1-2; no clear D gene. The CDR3 runs 14 residues. V was shortened by 0 bases and J by 5 bases, with 10 bases between the two germline ends. CDR1 and CDR2 from the germline V gene are MNHEY and SVGAGI. CDR3 residues: CASSYSDLGYGYTF. CDR3 nucleotides: TGTGCCAGCAGTTACTCGGACCTTGGGTATGGCTACACCTTC.

The chain joins TRBV5-1 to TRBJ2-5, with D unclear. V was pared by 3 bases and J by 1 base, with 7 bases between. The CDR3 runs 13 residues. CDR1 and CDR2 from the germline V gene are SGHRS and YFSETQ. The CDR3 sequence: CASSSAGQETQYF. In DNA form, the CDR3 reads TGCGCCAGCAGCTCGGCCGGCCAAGAGACCCAGTACTTC.

Comment on this clone: This sample includes further DNA sequences coding for the same CDR3. The chain employs TRBV19 and TRBJ2-7; no reliable D call. V lost 5 bases to trimming and J lost 0 bases, with 8 bases between them. Germline values: CDR1 LNHDA, CDR2 SQIVND (reference sequence). The CDR3 covers 13 residues. The CDR3 reads CASSPASSYEQYF. The CDR3 DNA follows: TGTGCCAGTAGTCCCGCGTCCTCCTACGAGCAGTACTTC.

The chain carries TRBV7-3 and TRBJ1-6, with D maybe TRBD1 (6 bases). CDR3 length equals 15 residues. Germline CDR1 SGHTA, CDR2 FQGTGA. The germline V and J ends were trimmed by 2 bases and 7 bases, with 12 bases remaining between them. CDR3 bases: TGTGCCAGCAGCTTACGGGGGGACAAAAATTCACCCCTCCACTTT. Its protein is CASSLRGDKNSPLHF. The whole variable domain, remainder taken from reference TRBV7-3 and TRBJ1-6, is GAGVSQTPSNKVTEKGKYVELRCDPISGHTALYWYRQSLGQGPEFLIYFQGTGAADDSGLPNDRFFAVRPEGSVSTLKIQRTERGDSAVYLCASSLRGDKNSPLHFGNGTRLTVT.

The V gene is TRBV6-6, the J gene TRBJ1-2; D is ambiguous. CDR1 is MNHNY, CDR2 SVGAGI, per germline (reference sequence). The CDR3 sequence is 16 residues long. Trimming removed 3 bases from V and 8 bases from J, with 22 bases in between. CDR3 DNA: TGTGCCAGCAGTTATTTTCCCCGAGACGATCCGGAGGGCTACACCTTC. This sequence encodes CASSYFPRDDPEGYTF.

The rearrangement links TRBV27 to TRBJ1-2; a weak D match, TRBD1 (5 bases). The germline gives CDR1 MNHEY, CDR2 SMNVEV (reference sequence). The CDR3 extends over 15 amino acids. The V and J ends lost 3 bases and 4 bases respectively, with 15 bases between them. CDR3 coding DNA: TGTGCCAGCAGTTTCCAGGGTGGGGGTAGCTATGGCTACACCTTC. Its translation is CASSFQGGGSYGYTF.

The chain combines TRBV6-1 with TRBJ2-7; TRBD1 matches 8 bases. Germline trimming cut 2 bases from V and 6 bases from J; bases unmatched to any gene: 6. The CDR3 runs to 14 residues. In germline, CDR1 is MNHNS, CDR2 SASEGT. The chain's CDR3 is CASSEWGTGGEQYF. The CDR3 DNA follows: TGTGCCAGCAGTGAATGGGGTACAGGGGGCGAGCAGTACTTC.

J is TRBJ2-7 and V is TRBV7-2; D is ambiguous. V shed 4 bases and J shed 0 bases, with 10 bases lying between them. Germline lookup yields CDR1 SGHTA and CDR2 FQGNSA. The CDR3 has 14 amino acids. The DNA of the CDR3 is TGTGCCAGCAGCTCAGGACCTCTCTCCTACGAGCAGTACTTC. Amino acid sequence: CASSSGPLSYEQYF.